These 29 T cell receptor beta chains came from one sample sequenced in a study of shared clonotypes between healthy human individuals. Method: immunoSEQ multiplex PCR; TCRdb's copy keeps in-frame clones and lacks some. The sample has roughly 850,000 clones, roughly 96% seen once; the top ten hold less than 0.25%. Terminally differentiated effector memory CD45RA+ cells were excluded by CCR7 positive selection of CD45RO-negative cells. Sequenced material: naive CD8+ T cells sorted from blood. These receptors came from a man aged 25 to 45 in good health.

V gene TRBV7-2 combines with J gene TRBJ2-3, with 7 bases aligning to TRBD2. With 4 bases clipped from V and 4 bases from J, the junction kept 11 bases outside the gene matches. The CDR3 runs 16 residues. Per the germline V gene, CDR1 is SGHTA and CDR2 is FQGNSA. As DNA, the CDR3 is TGTGCCAGCAGCTGGCCGCCTGGCGGGAGCGCAGATACGCAGTATTTT. This sequence encodes CASSWPPGGSADTQYF.

The CDR3 loop reads CASSQGKPYEQYF. The CDR3 DNA follows: TGCGCCAGCAGCCAAGGCAAACCCTACGAGCAGTACTTC. The rearrangement joins TRBV4-1 to TRBJ2-7; D gene uncertain. Per germline, CDR1 MGHRA and CDR2 YSYEKL. This CDR3 contains 13 residues. The V end was cut by 1 base, the J end by 2 bases, with 6 bases between.

The chain combines TRBV9 with TRBJ2-1; D is possibly TRBD1 (6 bases). The V and J ends lost 0 bases and 0 bases respectively, with 7 bases between them. The length of the CDR3 is 15 residues. Germline assignment: CDR1 SGDLS and CDR2 YYNGEE. Written as DNA, the CDR3 is TGTGCCAGCAGCGTAGGCAGGGGCTCCTACAATGAGCAGTTCTTC. Its translation: CASSVGRGSYNEQFF.

Here the CDR3 DNA reads TGTGCCACCAGCAGAGATCGGGGGACTAGGTCGCAGTACTTC. Translation: CATSRDRGTRSQYF. This chain joins TRBV15 and TRBJ2-7, with 8 bases matching TRBD2. The CDR3 loop spans 14 amino acids. Germline assignment: CDR1 LNHNV and CDR2 YYDKDF (reference sequence). J gave up 9 bases and V 0 bases, and 7 bases lay outside the gene matches.

The chain carries TRBV14 and TRBJ2-7, with 8 nucleotides matching TRBD2. V dropped 4 bases and J dropped 0; count of bases not matched to a gene: 11. CDR3 size: 17 residues. Germline-derived CDR1 and CDR2 are SGHDN and FVKESK. In nucleotides, the CDR3 is TGTGCCAGCAGCCCAAGTATCGGGACTAGTCCCTCCTACGAGCAGTACTTC. It translates to CASSPSIGTSPSYEQYF.

J is TRBJ2-7 and V is TRBV7-9; TRBD2 might be the D (6 bases). V was pared by 5 bases and J by 4 bases, with 18 bases between. This CDR3 is built from 15 residues. Germline CDR1 SEHNR, CDR2 FQNEAQ (reference sequence). CDR3 sequence: CASSTTGTPIYEQYF. The CDR3 DNA reads as TGTGCCAGCAGCACGACCGGGACTCCCATATACGAGCAGTACTTC.

This chain uses TRBV7-9 with TRBJ1-4; D gene ambiguous. The ends were cut back, 6 bases at V and 5 bases at J, with 10 bases in the middle. The CDR3 runs 13 residues. The germline V gene encodes CDR1 SEHNR and CDR2 FQNEAQ (reference sequence). CDR3 coding DNA: TGTGCCAGCAGTACGGCAGGAAATGAAAAACTGTTTTTT. It is translated as CASSTAGNEKLFF.

This clone was seen only once. The sample contains more than one DNA sequence encoding this CDR3. The V and J genes are TRBV27 and TRBJ2-7; D remains ambiguous. V lost 4 bases and J 5 bases, leaving 6 bases between the germline ends. The CDR3 is 11 amino acids. Germline-derived CDR1 and CDR2 are MNHEY and SMNVEV (reference sequence). The CDR3 DNA follows: TGTGCCAGCAGTTGGGGTGACGAGCAGTACTTC. It encodes CASSWGDEQYF.

This chain links TRBV28 with TRBJ1-1; 9 nucleotides match TRBD1. CDR1 and CDR2 (germline): MDHEN, SYDVKM. The CDR3 extends over 15 amino acids. The V and J ends lost 5 bases and 4 bases, in that order; junction bases with no gene match: 8. CDR3 bases: TGTGCCAGCAGTCCGACAGGGGGATGGTCCACTGAAGCTTTCTTT. Its protein is CASSPTGGWSTEAFF.

The rearrangement uses TRBV5-5 and TRBJ2-7; 12 bases are a match to TRBD1. V trimming: 4 bases; J trimming: 5 bases; junction bases outside the gene matches: 4. Germline values: CDR1 SGHKS, CDR2 YYEKEE (reference sequence). CDR3 length equals 14 residues. DNA of the CDR3: TGTGCCAGCAGCGGAGGGACAGGGGGCCACGAGCAGTACTTC. It specifies CASSGGTGGHEQYF.

CDR3 sequence: CASSPGQEINTGELFF. In DNA, the CDR3 is TGTGCCAGCAGCCCGGGACAGGAAATAAACACCGGGGAGCTGTTTTTT. The rearrangement uses TRBV5-4 and TRBJ2-2; 8 bases match TRBD1. The germline CDR1 and CDR2 sequences are SGHNT and YYREEE (reference sequence). Unmatched junction bases numbered 7, after V lost 4 bases and J lost 2 bases. The CDR3 runs to 16 residues.

The chain couples TRBV7-9 to TRBJ2-7, with D perhaps TRBD2 (5 bases). CDR1 and CDR2 (germline): SEHNR, FQNEAQ (reference sequence). V was clipped by 3 bases and J by 4 bases, with 13 bases between them. The CDR3 length is 14 residues. CDR3 sequence (DNA): TGTGCCAGCAGCTTTGCGGGTTCTACGTACGAGCAGTACTTC. This sequence encodes CASSFAGSTYEQYF.

This chain links TRBV9 with TRBJ2-3; 11 nucleotides line up with TRBD2. V trimming: 4 bases; J trimming: 3 bases; junction bases outside the gene matches: 1. Germline V CDR1 and CDR2: SGDLS, YYNGEE. The CDR3 is 14 residues long. Written as DNA, the CDR3 is TGTGCCAGCAGCATAGCGGGAGGGACAGATACGCAGTATTTT. Translating it yields CASSIAGGTDTQYF.

This CDR3 is CASSYTMAYEQYF. In DNA, the CDR3 is TGTGCCAGCAGCTACACTATGGCCTACGAGCAGTACTTC. This chain joins TRBV27 and TRBJ2-7; D is unresolved. The germline V gene encodes CDR1 MNHEY and CDR2 SMNVEV (reference sequence). The V and J ends lost 6 bases and 2 bases respectively, with 11 bases between them. The CDR3 totals 13 residues.

The chain recombines TRBV7-9 with TRBJ1-2; no reliable D call. The germline V and J ends were trimmed by 5 bases and 5 bases, with 9 bases remaining between them. This CDR3 region has 12 residues. Germline V gives CDR1 SEHNR, CDR2 FQNEAQ (reference sequence). CDR3 loop: CASSPESYGYTF. The CDR3 DNA reads as TGTGCCAGCAGCCCCGAGTCGTATGGCTACACCTTC. The full variable domain, rest sourced from reference TRBV7-9 and TRBJ1-2, is DTGVSQNPRHKITKRGQNVTFRCDPISEHNRLYWYRQTLGQGPEFLTYFQNEAQLEKSRLLSDRFSAERPKGSFSTLEIQRTEQGDSAMYLCASSPESYGYTFGSGTRLTVV.

The V gene is TRBV10-2, the J gene TRBJ2-5; D unresolved. Per the germline V gene, CDR1 is WSHSY and CDR2 is SAAADI. There are 13 residues in the CDR3. V lost 7 bases and J 6 bases, leaving 15 bases between the germline ends. CDR3 region: CASTAGLGKTQYF. The CDR3 coding sequence is TGCGCCAGCACGGCCGGTCTGGGAAAGACCCAGTACTTC.

The chain couples TRBV27 to TRBJ2-7; D tentatively fits TRBD1 or TRBD2 (5 bases each). V was pared by 5 bases and J by 3 bases, with 11 bases between. There are 13 residues in the CDR3. Per the germline V gene, CDR1 is MNHEY and CDR2 is SMNVEV (reference sequence). The CDR3 DNA sequence: TGTGCCAGCAGTCTGGGACCCCGCTACGAGCAGTACTTC. Its translation is CASSLGPRYEQYF.

The chain employs TRBV7-8 and TRBJ1-5; D possibly corresponds to TRBD1 (5 bases). The V gene lost 5 bases and the J gene lost 7 bases, with 18 bases spanning the gap. The CDR3 extends over 15 amino acids. Germline CDR1 and CDR2: SGHVS and FQNEAQ. CDR3 residues: CASSLRRTPGQPQHF. In DNA, the CDR3 is TGTGCCAGCAGCCTGCGCAGGACCCCAGGGCAGCCCCAGCATTTT.

V usage is TRBV5-4 and J usage is TRBJ1-2; D is unclear. CDR1 is SGHNT, CDR2 YYREEE, per germline (reference sequence). V shed 2 bases and J shed 7 bases, with 15 bases lying between them. The CDR3 sequence is 14 residues long. The CDR3 DNA is TGTGCCAGCAGCTTCACGGGTTTGGAGGCTGGCTACACCTTC. Its translation: CASSFTGLEAGYTF.

This chain joins TRBV7-6 and TRBJ2-1; 12 bases line up with TRBD2. V shed 1 base and J 3 bases; nucleotides not matched to a gene: 7. The CDR3 is made up of 18 amino acids. Germline V gives CDR1 SGHVS, CDR2 FNYEAQ. The CDR3 is CASSLEAGLAGLYNEQFF. The DNA of the CDR3 is TGTGCCAGCAGCTTAGAGGCCGGACTAGCGGGACTCTACAATGAGCAGTTCTTC. Together with reference TRBV7-6 and TRBJ2-1, the CDR3 gives the full variable domain: GAGVSQSPRYKVTKRGQDVALRCDPISGHVSLYWYRQALGQGPEFLTYFNYEAQQDKSGLPNDRFSAERPEGSISTLTIQRTEQRDSAMYRCASSLEAGLAGLYNEQFFGPGTRLTVL.

The chain combines TRBV28 with TRBJ1-1; D gene ambiguous. The CDR3 has 13 residues. Germline CDR1 is MDHEN and CDR2 is SYDVKM. The V gene lost 6 bases and the J gene lost 7 bases, with 15 bases spanning the gap. CDR3 sequence: CASSRPRQVEAFF. The CDR3 nucleotides are TGTGCCAGCAGCCGCCCCCGACAAGTTGAAGCTTTCTTT.

J is TRBJ2-1 and V is TRBV7-9, with D hard to call. CDR3 length: 15 amino acids. V shed 3 bases and J shed 5 bases, with 14 bases lying between them. Per germline, CDR1 SEHNR and CDR2 FQNEAQ (reference sequence). The CDR3 bases are TGTGCCAGCAGCTTGCCTAGAGCGAATAACAATGAGCAGTTCTTC. Its protein product is CASSLPRANNNEQFF.

The chain carries TRBV4-1 and TRBJ1-2, with 7 nucleotides matching TRBD1. Germline V CDR1 and CDR2: MGHRA, YSYEKL. V was clipped by 8 bases and J by 1 base; unmatched bases: 10. There are 15 residues in the CDR3. The CDR3 sequence: CASLGGTVNNYGYTF. The CDR3 nucleotides are TGCGCCAGCCTGGGCGGGACAGTTAATAACTATGGCTACACCTTC.

The J gene is TRBJ2-7, the V gene TRBV23-1; 7 bases are a match to TRBD1. TRBV23-1 is sorted into the ORF group, with uncertain function. This CDR3 is 13 amino acids long. V shed 7 bases and J 2 bases; nucleotides not matched to a gene: 5. The CDR3 DNA reads TGCGCCAGCAAAGGACAGGCCACCTACGAGCAGTACTTC. This sequence encodes CASKGQATYEQYF.

The chain carries TRBV14 and TRBJ2-1; 8 positions agree with TRBD2. In germline, CDR1 is SGHDN, CDR2 FVKESK. The CDR3 spans 16 residues. V was pared by 4 bases and J by 4 bases, with 9 bases of the junction left unmatched. The DNA for the CDR3 is TGTGCCAGCAGCCGGACCCAGCGGGGGATTTACAATGAGCAGTTCTTC. Protein: CASSRTQRGIYNEQFF.

This chain joins TRBV7-9 and TRBJ1-5; D remains ambiguous. Trimming removed 1 base at V and 7 bases at J, with 5 bases between. Per the germline V gene, CDR1 is SEHNR and CDR2 is FQNEAQ (reference sequence). The CDR3 is 12 residues long. In DNA, the CDR3 is TGTGCCAGCAGCTTAGAAGAGCAGCCCCAGCATTTT. Protein sequence: CASSLEEQPQHF.

This chain joins TRBV27 and TRBJ2-1, with a tentative D call TRBD1 (6 bases). Deletions cut 7 bases from V and 9 bases from J, with 10 bases between. Germline V gene data show CDR1 as MNHEY and CDR2 as SMNVEV (reference sequence). The CDR3 contains 11 residues. This CDR3 reads CASNQGREQFF. The CDR3 coding sequence is TGTGCCAGCAATCAGGGGCGTGAGCAGTTCTTC.

The genes are TRBV4-1 and TRBJ2-2; D unresolved. V lost 5 bases, J lost 10 bases, and 14 bases lay in between. Per the germline V gene, CDR1 is MGHRA and CDR2 is YSYEKL. The CDR3 totals 13 residues. CDR3 DNA sequence: TGCGCCAGCAGCGGAGCCGGACCGCCGGAGCTGTTTTTT. Translation: CASSGAGPPELFF.

The J gene is TRBJ2-1, the V gene TRBV11-2, with D unresolved. This CDR3 is 15 amino acids long. Germline CDR1 reads SGHAT; CDR2 reads FQNNGV. Deletions cut 2 bases from V and 8 bases from J, with 16 bases between. The CDR3 region has the DNA TGTGCCAGCAGCTTACGGTTCCTAGGTGGCGATGAGCAGTTCTTC. Amino acids: CASSLRFLGGDEQFF.